The present entry profiles one T cell receptor (beta chain) with its context. As processed by the authors: Estimation of nucleated cell counts was performed using reference gene primer amplification. Data came from immunoSEQ multiplex PCR; TCRdb stores just in-frame clones and leaves some out. The V and J calls and clone size come from that table; D and trimming were worked out from the DNA. The sample contains 56,000 or so clones, roughly three quarters of which appear only once. The data derive from a study of blood T cell repertoires in COVID-19. The origin of this receptor is a woman aged 70 to 79 with acute or convalescent COVID-19. Sequenced sample: peripheral blood.

CDR3 nucleotides: TGCGCCAGCAGTCGTCCGGGACTGGGCCCCAACCACTCCTACAATGAGCAGTTCTTC. Amino acids: CASSRPGLGPNHSYNEQFF. J is TRBJ2-1 and V is TRBV23-1; D might be TRBD2 (6 bases). TRBV23-1 is classed as an ORF, of uncertain function. The CDR3 sequence is 19 residues long. The V end was cut by 4 bases, the J end by 0 bases, with 22 bases between.